The sequence of this TCR beta chain was determined in a study of identical twins. A universal primer site was incorporated via template switching, and the cDNA contained unique molecular identifiers. TCRdb reprocessed the 5' RACE reads with MiXCR, giving one entry per CDR3 protein. The sample has under 900,000 distinct CDR3 sequences; roughly 20% are singletons. The ends were cut back, 4 bases at V and 3 bases at J, with 13 bases in the middle. Germline CDR1 reads SGHKS; CDR2 reads YYEKEE (reference sequence). The CDR3 totals 14 residues. Another study also made use of these data, one on T cells expressing NK-cell markers. In that study: Each TCR beta repertoire originated in sorted T cells that were CD3+CD56+NKG2C+, CD3+CD56+NKG2C- or CD3+CD56-NKG2C+. Among eight sequenced donors, seven carried HCMV seropositivity while one was seronegative. Evidence did not settle whether expanded NKG2C+ T cell clones targeted HCMV.

The sequenced material came from PBMCs. The rearrangement joins TRBV5-5 to TRBJ2-5, with D perhaps assigned TRBD1 or TRBD2 (5 bases each). This clonotype was sampled from a woman aged 18-30 years in good health. The chain's CDR3 is CASSPSGSEETQYF. The CDR3 coding sequence is TGTGCCAGCAGCCCCTCAGGGAGTGAAGAGACCCAGTACTTC. Filled out from reference TRBV5-5 and TRBJ2-5, the complete variable domain reads DAGVTQSPTHLIKTRGQQVTLRCSPISGHKSVSWYQQVLGQGPQFIFQYYEKEERGRGNFPDRFSARQFPNYSSELNVNALLLGDSALYLCASSPSGSEETQYFGPGTRLLVL.